These 5 T cell receptor beta chains came from one sample sequenced in a study of cytomegalovirus exposure and HLA in healthy donors. The PCR contained 60 Vbeta and 13 Jbeta primers. Sequencing was performed with immunoSEQ multiplex PCR; in TCRdb, only in-frame clones are kept and a portion is missing. This table has under 130,000 clones, 74% appearing once. Sequenced: PBMCs. These receptors were taken from a man aged 50 to 59 in good health and CMV-seropositive.

About this clone itself: At one end the junction does not follow the germline gene, possibly because of a read error. The chain links TRBV5-6 to TRBJ2-4, with 9 bases identical to TRBD1. The CDR3 runs 13 residues. From germline, CDR1 is SGHDT and CDR2 YYEEEE. The CDR3: CASSRTGENSQYF. The DNA of the CDR3 is TGTGCCAGCAGCAGGACAGGGGAAAACAGTCAGTACTTC.

V and J are TRBV29-1 and TRBJ2-3, with 15 bases aligning to TRBD2. V shed 4 bases and J 7 bases; nucleotides not matched to a gene: 6. Germline V CDR1 and CDR2: SQVTM, ANQGSEA. The length of the CDR3 is 15 residues. The CDR3 reads CSVAWTSGGGNTQYF. For the CDR3, the DNA is TGCAGCGTTGCATGGACTAGCGGGGGGGGAAATACGCAGTATTTT.

The chain is built from TRBV29-1 and TRBJ2-3; D not certain. The CDR3 runs 12 residues. Germline assignment: CDR1 SQVTM and CDR2 ANQGSEA. The germline V and J ends were trimmed by 5 bases and 3 bases, with 9 bases remaining between them. The CDR3 spells CSVFIETDTQYF. The CDR3 bases are TGCAGCGTTTTTATCGAGACAGATACGCAGTATTTT.

The chain uses TRBV7-2 and TRBJ2-5; TRBD2 matches at 8 bases. Unmatched junction bases numbered 5, after V lost 3 bases and J lost 2 bases. The CDR3 is made up of 15 amino acids. Germline loops: CDR1 SGHTA, CDR2 FQGNSA. The CDR3 DNA is TGTGCCAGCAGCTTCCAGCGGGGGTGGCAAGAGACCCAGTACTTC. As protein: CASSFQRGWQETQYF.

The CDR3 nucleotides are TGTGCCAGCAATATCGGGGGGGGGAACAATGAGCAGTTCTTC. This sequence encodes CASNIGGGNNEQFF. V is TRBV2 and J is TRBJ2-1, with TRBD2 matching 8 bases. Per germline, CDR1 SNHLY and CDR2 FYNNEI. Trimming took 7 bases from V and 5 from J; bases not matched to a gene: 7. The CDR3 runs 14 residues.